The entry below describes one T cell receptor beta chain. Its antigen remains unknown. From 5'RACE with constant-segment primers came TCR alpha and TCR beta cDNA libraries that carried sample barcodes and UMIs. Via MiXCR, TCRdb re-called the 5' RACE reads, giving one row per CDR3 protein. This sample has 580,000 or so distinct CDR3 sequences; 17% occur once, and the top ten carry about 7.5%. The sample originates from a study of T-cell memory formation after mild COVID-19. In the study overall: The two donors had largely donor-specific TCR clusters.

General observations from the study: The study found contracting CD4+ clones mainly in CM and EM and contracting CD8+ clones in EMRA.

V lost 3 bases and J lost 5, with 20 bases in between. The germline CDR1 and CDR2 sequences are LNHNV and YYDKDF (reference sequence). The CDR3 covers 17 residues. This clonotype originated in an adult woman who had mild COVID-19 (a few samples of this study predate the infection). Cell type and time point are not known. Sequenced material: PBMCs or a T cell subset sorted from them (not recorded which). The chain links TRBV15 to TRBJ2-1, with a tentative D call TRBD2 (7 bases). The CDR3 protein is CATSRTYTGGTNNEQFF. The CDR3 region has the DNA TGTGCCACCAGCAGGACCTACACGGGGGGCACTAACAATGAGCAGTTCTTC.